This T cell receptor beta chain was observed in a study of T cells expressing NK-cell markers. Overall study: The eight sequenced donors comprised seven who were HCMV-seropositive and one who was seronegative.

As to this clonotype: Its antigen is still unknown.

TCRdb reprocessed the 5' RACE reads and keeps a single row for each CDR3 protein, giving no DNA. The sample table sets out 400,000 or so distinct CDR3 sequences. Regarding the study as a whole: These clonotypes additionally ranked first within the CD3+CD56-NKG2C+ fraction of a handful of donors. Evidence did not settle whether expanded NKG2C+ T cell clones targeted HCMV.

This CDR3 contains 11 residues. Germline V gene lookup returns CDR1 MNHEY and CDR2 SVGAGI. The V gene is TRBV6-5, the J gene TRBJ2-1. The receptor was isolated from a woman between 50 and 59 years old in good health. Sequencing was carried out using blood T cells: a sorted CD56 or NKG2C T cell subset, CD4+ or CD8+ T cells, or bulk PBMC T cells (not recorded which). The CDR3 sequence is CASSRLNEQFF.